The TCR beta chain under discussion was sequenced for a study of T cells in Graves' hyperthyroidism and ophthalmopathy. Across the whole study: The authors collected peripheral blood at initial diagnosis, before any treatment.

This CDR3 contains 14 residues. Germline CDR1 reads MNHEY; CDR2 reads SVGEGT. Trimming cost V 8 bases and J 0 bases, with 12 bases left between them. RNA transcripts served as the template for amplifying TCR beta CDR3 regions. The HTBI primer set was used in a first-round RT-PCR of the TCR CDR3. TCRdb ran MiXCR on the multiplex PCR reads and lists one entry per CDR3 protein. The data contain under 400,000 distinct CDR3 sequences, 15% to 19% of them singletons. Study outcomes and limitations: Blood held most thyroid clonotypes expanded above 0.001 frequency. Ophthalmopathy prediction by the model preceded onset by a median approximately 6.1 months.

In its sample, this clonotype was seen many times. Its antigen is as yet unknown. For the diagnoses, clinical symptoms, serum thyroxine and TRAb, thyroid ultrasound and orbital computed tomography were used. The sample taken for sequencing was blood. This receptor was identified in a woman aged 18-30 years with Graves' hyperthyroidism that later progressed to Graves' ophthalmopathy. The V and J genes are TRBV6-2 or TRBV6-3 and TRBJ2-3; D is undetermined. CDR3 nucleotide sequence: TGTGCCAGCTTGCGTGGGCCAAGCACAGATACGCAGTATTTT. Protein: CASLRGPSTDTQYF.